A single sample is the source of the 32 T cell receptor beta chains below, sequenced in a study of T cells in Graves' hyperthyroidism and ophthalmopathy. Template material for amplifying TCR beta CDR3 regions consisted of RNA transcripts. RT-PCR in the first round (using the HTBI primer set) targeted the TCR CDR3. MiXCR, applied by TCRdb to the multiplex PCR reads, yields one record per CDR3 protein. The sample consists of about 720,000 distinct CDR3 sequences, around 19% of them appearing once. Specimen: blood. These receptors were collected from a woman between 45 and 60 years old with Graves' hyperthyroidism that later progressed to Graves' ophthalmopathy.

The chain has TRBV29-1 and TRBJ1-5, with TRBD1 identical over 7 bases. V trimming: 4 bases; J trimming: 7 bases; junction bases outside the gene matches: 4. Germline V gene lookup returns CDR1 SQVTM and CDR2 ANQGSEA. The CDR3 sequence is 12 residues long. The DNA for the CDR3 is TGCAGCGTTGGACAGGGCGAACAGCCCCAGCATTTT. It is translated as CSVGQGEQPQHF.

This clonotype came up a few times. The CDR3 reads CASSPGTGISDTQYF. DNA for the CDR3: TGTGCCAGCAGTCCCGGGACAGGGATTTCAGATACGCAGTATTTT. This sequence joins TRBV7-3 and TRBJ2-3; 9 nucleotides match TRBD1. Germline values: CDR1 SGHTA, CDR2 FQGTGA. The ends lost 6 bases at V and 4 bases at J; junction bases unmatched: 8. CDR3 length: 15 residues.

This chain links TRBV5-1 with TRBJ2-2; TRBD2 agrees at 9 bases. Germline CDR1 is SGHRS and CDR2 is YFSETQ. This CDR3 spans 15 amino acids. The J segment lost 4 bases and the V segment lost 2 bases, leaving 3 bases of the junction unmatched. This chain's CDR3 is CASSFRLAVTGELFF. CDR3 nucleotides: TGCGCCAGCAGCTTCAGACTAGCGGTCACCGGGGAGCTGTTTTTT.

The V call is TRBV6-1, the J call TRBJ2-2, with D unclear. Trimming took off 6 bases at V and 0 bases at J, with 11 bases between the two ends. The CDR3 runs 15 residues. Germline V CDR1 and CDR2: MNHNS, SASEGT. The CDR3 DNA sequence: TGTGCCAGCAGGTGGAGAGAAACGAACACCGGGGAGCTGTTTTTT. Amino acids: CASRWRETNTGELFF.

This clonotype came up a few times. The V gene is TRBV3-1, the J gene TRBJ1-1; D ambiguous. Germline CDR1 LGHDT, CDR2 YNNKEL (reference sequence). The CDR3 runs to 14 residues. Trimming stripped 0 bases from V and 0 bases from J, with 5 bases between. CDR3 in amino acids: CASSQDAVNTEAFF. In DNA, the CDR3 is TGTGCCAGCAGCCAAGATGCAGTGAACACTGAAGCTTTCTTT. Combining the CDR3 with reference TRBV3-1 and TRBJ1-1 gives the whole variable domain DTAVSQTPKYLVTQMGNDKSIKCEQNLGHDTMYWYKQDSKKFLKIMFSYNNKELIINETVPNRFSPKSPDKAHLNLHINSLELGDSAVYFCASSQDAVNTEAFFGQGTRLTVV.

The chain recombines TRBV7-3 with TRBJ2-1; 11 bases match TRBD2. The V and J ends lost 1 base and 7 bases, in that order; junction bases with no gene match: 6. Germline CDR1 and CDR2: SGHTA and FQGTGA. The CDR3 extends over 16 amino acids. The CDR3 here is CASSLIGLAGGNEQFF. In DNA, the CDR3 is TGTGCCAGCAGCTTAATTGGGCTAGCGGGGGGAAATGAGCAGTTCTTC.

The CDR3 is CATSWTGTSGAETQYF. The CDR3 DNA reads TGTGCCACCTCATGGACCGGGACTAGCGGGGCGGAGACCCAGTACTTC. The chain employs TRBV24-1 and TRBJ2-5, with 13 bases fitting TRBD2. The J segment lost 5 bases and the V segment lost 9 bases, leaving 11 bases of the junction unmatched. Germline CDR1 reads KGHDR; CDR2 reads SFDVKD. This CDR3 spans 16 amino acids.

In the case of this clonotype: Given the absence of the conserved phenylalanine or tryptophan at the CDR3 end, a read error is likely. The chain recombines TRBV12-3 or TRBV12-4 with TRBJ2-1; 8 nucleotides match TRBD1. With V trimmed by 5 bases and J by 2 bases, 5 bases remained unmatched. The CDR3 is 15 residues long. Here the CDR3 DNA reads TGTGCCAGCAGTCAGGACAGGGCACCCTACAATGAGCAGTTCCTC. Translating it yields CASSQDRAPYNEQFL.

The chain carries TRBV5-1 and TRBJ2-1; 9 nucleotides align to TRBD2. V lost 3 bases to trimming and J lost 0 bases; unmatched junction nucleotides: 7. The CDR3 runs 17 residues. The germline CDR1 and CDR2 sequences are SGHRS and YFSETQ. Here the CDR3 DNA reads TGCGCCAGCAGCTCTGTGGAGCGGGGGGCCTCCTACAATGAGCAGTTCTTC. This codes for CASSSVERGASYNEQFF.

This clonotype was observed a few times. This chain uses TRBV27 with TRBJ1-5; a possible D gene is TRBD1 (5 bases). The CDR3 loop spans 13 amino acids. Germline V CDR1 and CDR2: MNHEY, SMNVEV (reference sequence). V lost 4 bases and J 6 bases, leaving 10 bases between the germline ends. This chain's CDR3 is CASSWRGPQPQHF. CDR3 in DNA: TGTGCCAGCAGTTGGAGGGGCCCTCAGCCCCAGCATTTT.

The table lists this clonotype with many counts. This chain uses TRBV11-1 with TRBJ1-2, with D possibly matching TRBD1 (5 bases). Looked up from germline, CDR1 is SGHAT and CDR2 is FQDESV (reference sequence). The CDR3 is 14 residues long. Trimming took off 0 bases at V and 6 bases at J, with 11 bases between the two ends. This chain's CDR3 is CASSLAGLENGYTF. DNA of the CDR3: TGTGCCAGCAGCTTAGCGGGACTGGAAAATGGCTACACCTTC.

This rearrangement joins TRBV6-5 to TRBJ2-3, with D perhaps assigned TRBD1 or TRBD2 (6 bases each). The germline V and J ends were trimmed by 0 bases and 2 bases, with 15 bases remaining between them. CDR1 MNHEY and CDR2 SVGAGI come from the germline V gene. CDR3 length: 17 residues. This CDR3 is CASSYSGGTQPTDTQYF. The CDR3 region has the DNA TGTGCCAGCAGTTACTCAGGGGGGACACAACCCACAGATACGCAGTATTTT.

This clonotype was detected ten times or more. The V and J genes are TRBV20-1 and TRBJ2-7, with a tentative D call TRBD2 (6 bases). Germline CDR1 DFQATT, CDR2 SNEGSKA (reference sequence). The V end was cut by 6 bases, the J end by 5 bases, with 11 bases between. The CDR3 is 11 amino acids. The CDR3 region is CSAGPGDEQYF. DNA for the CDR3: TGCAGTGCCGGTCCGGGGGACGAGCAGTACTTC.

To note about this clonotype: This may be a read error, as it is one base from a much larger clone. The chain joins TRBV20-1 to TRBJ2-5, with 7 bases fitting TRBD1. Germline V gene lookup returns CDR1 DFQATT and CDR2 SNEGSKA (reference sequence). The CDR3 totals 13 residues. The CDR3 sequence: CSAPKTGQETRYF. CDR3 nucleotides: TGCAGTGCTCCCAAGACAGGGCAAGAGACCCGGTACTTC.

This chain uses TRBV7-2 with TRBJ2-2, with a weak D call TRBD2 (6 bases). The length of the CDR3 is 14 residues. Trimming took 3 bases from V and 3 from J, leaving 8 bases between them. Germline CDR1 SGHTA, CDR2 FQGNSA. CDR3 amino acids: CASSLGLYTGELFF. CDR3 bases: TGTGCCAGCAGCTTGGGACTGTACACCGGGGAGCTGTTTTTT.

This clonotype was seen ten or more times. The gene calls are TRBV7-2 and TRBJ1-6; 9 bases are shared with TRBD1. The CDR3 length is 16 residues. Germline V CDR1 and CDR2: SGHTA, FQGNSA. Germline trimming cut 5 bases from V and 5 bases from J; bases unmatched to any gene: 7. The DNA of the CDR3 is TGTGCCAGCAGCCCGCACGGACAGGGGAATAATTCACCCCTCCACTTT. Protein: CASSPHGQGNNSPLHF.

V gene TRBV5-1 combines with J gene TRBJ2-2; D ambiguous. This CDR3 has 16 residues. CDR1 SGHRS and CDR2 YFSETQ come from the germline V gene. Trimming shortened V by 0 bases and J by 3 bases, and 12 bases separated the two germline ends. The CDR3 sequence: CASSLGWAPDTGELFF. Written as DNA, the CDR3 is TGCGCCAGCAGCTTGGGGTGGGCTCCGGACACCGGGGAGCTGTTTTTT. The entire variable domain, with the rest obtained from reference TRBV5-1 and TRBJ2-2, is as follows: KAGVTQTPRYLIKTRGQQVTLSCSPISGHRSVSWYQQTPGQGLQFLFEYFSETQRNKGNFPGRFSGRQFSNSRSEMNVSTLELGDSALYLCASSLGWAPDTGELFFGEGSRLTVL.

This clonotype has at least ten counts. The CDR3 spells CASSLFWTTGGELFF. CDR3 sequence (DNA): TGTGCCAGCAGTTTATTCTGGACCACAGGCGGGGAGCTGTTTTTT. V gene TRBV12-3 or TRBV12-4 combines with J gene TRBJ2-2; weak D call: TRBD1 (5 bases). V gave up 2 bases and J gave up 7 bases, with 14 bases separating them. The CDR3 contains 15 residues.

The chain combines TRBV9 with TRBJ1-5, with D unclear. There are 16 residues in the CDR3. Germline lookup yields CDR1 SGDLS and CDR2 YYNGEE. The germline V and J ends were trimmed by 0 bases and 2 bases, with 12 bases remaining between them. Written as DNA, the CDR3 is TGTGCCAGCAGCGTAGGGGCCGATTATCGCAATCAGCCCCAGCATTTT. Encoded protein: CASSVGADYRNQPQHF.

Details on this clonotype: A much larger clonotype is one base distant, so this may be a read error. The chain uses TRBV2 and TRBJ2-7; D call uncertain. The closer fit of TRBJ2-1 to the DNA end suggests the J call may be wrong. CDR3 length: 12 amino acids. The germline V gene encodes CDR1 SNHLY and CDR2 FYNNEI. CDR3 nucleotides: TGTGCCAGCAGAAGGTTGGAGTACGAGCAGTTCTTC. Translated, it gives CASRRLEYEQFF.

This rearrangement joins TRBV4-1 to TRBJ2-3; TRBD2 matches at 13 bases. Germline lookup yields CDR1 MGHRA and CDR2 YSYEKL. The CDR3 is 16 residues long. V shed 1 base, J shed 5 bases, and the junction held 3 bases outside the gene matches. The CDR3 bases are TGCGCCAGCAGCCAAGTCGGGACTAGCGGGGTAGATACGCAGTATTTT. Translating it yields CASSQVGTSGVDTQYF.

The sample holds many counts of this clonotype. J is TRBJ2-7 and V is TRBV12-3 or TRBV12-4, with D maybe TRBD1 (6 bases). The V and J ends lost 4 bases and 4 bases respectively, with 14 bases between them. The CDR3 contains 14 residues. CDR3 residues: CASSSTGTPYEQYF. Written as DNA, the CDR3 is TGTGCCAGCAGTTCAACCGGGACACCTTACGAGCAGTACTTC.

This clonotype was picked up many times. The chain uses TRBV20-1 and TRBJ1-2; a weak D match, TRBD1 (6 bases). This CDR3 contains 13 residues. Deletions cut 6 bases from V and 5 bases from J, with 16 bases between. CDR1 and CDR2 from the germline V gene are DFQATT and SNEGSKA (reference sequence). The CDR3 nucleotides read TGCAGTGCGGCCGGGGGACAAGAGTATGGCTACACCTTC. It is translated as CSAAGGQEYGYTF.

This clonotype has a count of ten or more. CDR3 residues: CSARRDSHLNYGYTF. CDR3 in DNA: TGCAGTGCTCGCCGGGACAGTCACCTTAACTATGGCTACACCTTC. The J gene is TRBJ1-2, the V gene TRBV20-1, with 7 bases identical to TRBD1. Unmatched junction bases numbered 10, after V lost 5 bases and J lost 1 base. Looked up from germline, CDR1 is DFQATT and CDR2 is SNEGSKA (reference sequence). The CDR3 runs to 15 residues.

This clonotype has more than one count but fewer than ten. The CDR3 DNA is TGTGCCAGCCGCGATCACGGGGACCGGGACAGCAACTATGGCTACACCTTC. As protein: CASRDHGDRDSNYGYTF. V is TRBV3-1 and J is TRBJ1-2, with 7 bases matching TRBD1. This CDR3 is 17 amino acids long. The J segment lost 2 bases and the V segment lost 8 bases, leaving 17 bases of the junction unmatched. CDR1 is LGHDT and CDR2 is YNNKEL in the germline V gene (reference sequence).

This clonotype was recorded a few times. This chain links TRBV29-1 with TRBJ1-1; D unclear. The CDR3 spans 12 residues. The V and J ends lost 7 bases and 3 bases respectively, with 12 bases between them. Germline V gene lookup returns CDR1 SQVTM and CDR2 ANQGSEA. CDR3 region: CSGWSGDTEAFF. CDR3 nucleotide sequence: TGCAGCGGCTGGTCGGGCGACACTGAAGCTTTCTTT.

The chain employs TRBV7-9 and TRBJ2-3, with D perhaps TRBD2 (6 bases). This CDR3 has 16 residues. The germline gives CDR1 SEHNR, CDR2 FQNEAQ (reference sequence). Trimming left V 2 bases short and J 0 bases short, with 12 bases between. The CDR3 protein is CASSLLPGTSTDTQYF. The CDR3, as DNA: TGTGCCAGCAGCTTACTGCCGGGGACTAGCACAGATACGCAGTATTTT.

This clonotype was found many times. The rearrangement uses TRBV6-1 and TRBJ2-5, with 8 positions matching TRBD2. CDR3 length: 14 amino acids. In germline, CDR1 is MNHNS, CDR2 SASEGT. J gave up 7 bases and V 5 bases, and 9 bases lay outside the gene matches. CDR3 bases: TGTGCCAGCAGTCTCGGGGGGGTGGACGGGACCCAGTACTTC. Its translation: CASSLGGVDGTQYF.

This clonotype appeared a single time. With a much larger clone just one base away, this may be a read error. V usage is TRBV7-3 and J usage is TRBJ2-7; D gene unclear. Trimming took 5 bases from V and 0 from J, leaving 14 bases between them. CDR3 length: 15 amino acids. CDR1 SGHTA and CDR2 FQGTGA come from the germline V gene. CDR3 loop: CASSVSAGGSYEQYF. CDR3 bases: TGTGCCAGCAGCGTATCTGCTGGCGGCTCCTACGAGCAGTACTTC. Combining the CDR3 with reference TRBV7-3 and TRBJ2-7 gives the whole variable domain GAGVSQTPSNKVTEKGKYVELRCDPISGHTALYWYRQSLGQGPEFLIYFQGTGAADDSGLPNDRFFAVRPEGSVSTLKIQRTERGDSAVYLCASSVSAGGSYEQYFGPGTRLTVT.

Ten or more counts support this clonotype. The genes are TRBV6-5 and TRBJ2-7; 8 positions match TRBD1. The CDR3 covers 15 residues. The germline CDR1 and CDR2 sequences are MNHEY and SVGAGI. Trimming cost V 7 bases and J 0 bases; bases outside gene matches: 8. DNA of the CDR3: TGTGCCAGCACCCAGACAGGGGATAGCTCCTACGAGCAGTACTTC. Residues: CASTQTGDSSYEQYF.

The table lists this clonotype with a few counts. This chain connects TRBV20-1 to TRBJ1-3; D possibly corresponds to TRBD1 (6 bases). This CDR3 spans 12 amino acids. In germline, CDR1 is DFQATT, CDR2 SNEGSKA (reference sequence). The CDR3 DNA sequence: TGCAGCTCACCGGGGGGGGCTAACACCATATATTTT. Translation: CSSPGGANTIYF.

This clonotype occurred many times. V usage is TRBV11-2 and J usage is TRBJ1-2; tentative D call: TRBD1 (5 bases). The CDR3 covers 14 residues. V lost 1 base to trimming and J lost 2 bases, with 8 bases between them. Germline V gene sequence: CDR1 SGHAT, CDR2 FQNNGV. The chain's CDR3 is CASSLGGGNYGYTF. DNA of the CDR3: TGTGCCAGCAGCTTAGGCGGGGGAAACTATGGCTACACCTTC.